The source of this T cell receptor (beta chain) is a study of OX40 agonist ivuxolimab in advanced cancers. The assay was immunoSEQ multiplex PCR, and TCRdb's table has in-frame clones only and misses some. The sample shows 60,000 to 70,000 clones, over 75% of them seen only once. Looked up from germline, CDR1 is MDHEN and CDR2 is SYDVKM. This CDR3 comprises 14 residues. V was pared by 6 bases and J by 7 bases, with 11 bases of the junction left unmatched. The chain uses TRBV28 and TRBJ1-2, with 7 nucleotides matching TRBD1. This TCR was recovered from an adult with an advanced solid tumor such as melanoma, head and neck, liver or kidney cancer. The specimen was CD4+ or CD8+ T cells sorted from blood, collected in a trial of the OX40 agonist ivuxolimab. CDR3 in DNA: TGTGCCAGCAGCTCTCCCACAGGGGTGGGTGGCTACACCTTC. This translates into CASSSPTGVGGYTF.